This entry concerns a single T cell receptor (beta chain). The antigen is undetermined. V was pared by 3 bases and J by 7 bases, with 13 bases between. The CDR3 loop spans 14 amino acids. Germline V gene data show CDR1 as MGHRA and CDR2 as YSYEKL. TCRdb itself ran the RT-PCR reads through MiXCR, one entry per CDR3 protein. The sample consists of 500,000 to 750,000 distinct CDR3 sequences, 14% of them appearing once. This record belongs to a study of response to subunit inactivated influenza vaccine. Notes on the study in general: The study's authors posited that every seasonal influenza vaccination enlists few new T cells.

The starting material was PBMCs from blood, obtained 11 to 12 days after vaccination. The sequence came from a man aged 50-60 years who received an inactivated influenza vaccine. V and J are TRBV4-1 and TRBJ2-1, with D unresolved. The CDR3 sequence: CASSQLANWNEQFF. In DNA, the CDR3 is TGCGCCAGCAGCCAGCTGGCGAACTGGAATGAGCAGTTCTTC.